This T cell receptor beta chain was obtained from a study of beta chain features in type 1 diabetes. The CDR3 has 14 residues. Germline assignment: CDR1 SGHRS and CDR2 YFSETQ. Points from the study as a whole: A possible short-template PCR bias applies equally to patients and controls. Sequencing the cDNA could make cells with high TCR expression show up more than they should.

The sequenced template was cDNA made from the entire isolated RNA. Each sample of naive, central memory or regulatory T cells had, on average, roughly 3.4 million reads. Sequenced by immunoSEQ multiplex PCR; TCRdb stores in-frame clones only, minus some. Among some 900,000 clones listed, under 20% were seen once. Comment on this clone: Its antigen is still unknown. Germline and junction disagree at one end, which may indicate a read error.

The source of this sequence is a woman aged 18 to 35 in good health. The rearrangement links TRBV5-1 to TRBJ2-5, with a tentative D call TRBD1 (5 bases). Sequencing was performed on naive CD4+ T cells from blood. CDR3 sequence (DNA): TGCGCCAGCAGCTCCAAAGGGGCCCAAGAGGCCCAGTACTTC. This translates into CASSSKGAQEAQYF. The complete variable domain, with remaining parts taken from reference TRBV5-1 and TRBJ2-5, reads KAGVTQTPRYLIKTRGQQVTLSCSPISGHRSVSWYQQTPGQGLQFLFEYFSETQRNKGNFPGRFSGRQFSNSRSEMNVSTLELGDSALYLCASSSKGAQEAQYFGPGTRLLVL.